This T cell receptor (beta chain) was identified during a study of shared clonotypes between healthy human individuals. At the level of the study: Those who served as donors were a couple of women and a few men between the ages of 18 and 49.

Notes on this clone: The antigen is not known.

This CDR3 is built from 14 residues. V trimming: 1 base; J trimming: 4 bases; junction bases outside the gene matches: 4. Germline CDR1 SGHRS, CDR2 YFSETQ. Study conclusions and caveats: On the whole, naive subsets had larger estimated richness than memory subsets had.

Method: immunoSEQ multiplex PCR; TCRdb's copy keeps in-frame clones and lacks some. The sample records about 1 million clones, approximately 76% being singletons. What was sequenced was memory CD4+ T cells sorted from blood. As to subset: CD45RA-negative fraction. The clonotype was recovered from a young man in good health. This rearrangement joins TRBV5-1 to TRBJ1-1; 7 bases fit TRBD1. CDR3 coding DNA: TGCGCCAGCAGCTTGCAGGCAGGGGGCACTGAAGCTTTCTTT. Protein sequence: CASSLQAGGTEAFF.